This T cell receptor (beta chain) was identified in a study of PD-L1 blockade in urothelial cancer (dated by TCRdb to about 2017). Study-level background: All patients started therapy around 2014 and received atezolizumab 1,200 mg intravenously every 3 weeks. About 85% of the roughly 30 patients were males with bladder-origin urothelial cancer, and about 65% of the 29 reported a prior smoking history. Patients had an ECOG performance status of 0 or 1 and had received between 0 and 3 prior chemotherapy regimens. Blood samples were analyzed at 3 weeks after treatment start (second dose) and at 6 weeks after treatment start. Blood samples gave a median of about 140,000 T cells and tens of thousands of unique TCRs, with a median clonality of roughly 0.08. Somatic, immune and clinical correlates of response to PD-L1 blockade with atezolizumab in urothelial cancer were the focus of an exploratory multi-omic analysis. TCR sequencing covered pretreatment tumor samples and matched, serially collected peripheral blood taken before and after atezolizumab treatment. Durable clinical benefit was defined as a progression-free survival longer than 6 months, and TCR features were additionally tested against progression-free survival and overall survival. In the same patients, pretreatment tumors underwent whole exome sequencing and RNA sequencing in addition to TCR sequencing. Durable clinical benefit was achieved by nine patients but not by the remaining 20. Pretreatment blood TCR-seq was available for about 27 patients, at least one posttreatment blood collection was obtained for some 25 patients, and tumor TCR-seq was available for some 25 patients. Beyond this particular receptor, the publication reports: Because of the small sample size (n ≈ 31) and the many exploratory analyses performed, the results are intended to be regarded as hypothesis-generating. Greater expansion of tumor-associated TCR clones in peripheral blood 3 weeks after the start of treatment was observed in patients with durable benefit (n ≈ 24, p = 0.022). A pretreatment peripheral blood TCR clonality below the median was linked to improved progression-free and overall survival.

The sample's time point label, in plain terms: pretreatment peripheral blood. A total of roughly 30 patients with locally advanced or metastatic urothelial carcinoma, treated at Memorial Sloan Kettering on a trial protocol, made up the cohort. Peripheral blood mononuclear cells were collected pretreatment and during treatment, with between 1 and 8 total time points per patient. The Qiagen DNeasy Blood extraction kit was used to purify genomic DNA from total PBMCs and from tumor samples. PBMCs were collected pretreatment and during treatment, and were isolated and stored as previously described. Of note for this clone: Its antigen remains unidentified. No clone much larger than this one lies a single base away; base qualities are absent.

To estimate absolute template abundance from read counts, synthetic TCR analog templates were spiked into each PCR. TCRbeta CDR3 regions were amplified from genomic DNA with bias-controlled V and J gene primers using the immunoSEQ assay. Sequencing of rearranged TCRbeta segments was done at approximately 20X coverage. From the authors' description of their analysis: Clustering was used to correct sequencing errors, and CDR3s were annotated against IMGT to assign V, D and J genes. Only productive TCRbeta rearrangements were used in downstream analyses, excluding out-of-frame or stop-codon sequences. Clonality was computed as one minus Shannon entropy normalized by the log of the number of unique productive sequences. Fisher's exact test with Benjamini-Hochberg correction, at a threshold of adjusted p below 0.01, was used to find clones that differed between time points or between blood and tumor. The table was pulled from immuneACCESS by TCRdb, which kept in-frame rearrangements only. Such tables lose some clones; where checked, under half of the loss comes from unresolved V genes, and the rest has no known cause. That table furnishes V, J and clone size, whereas the DNA furnished D and trimming. Here the sample has around 86,000 clones; around 81% occur a single time. 6.7% of the sample is taken by the ten largest.

The receptor was isolated from a man in his forties or fifties with urothelial cancer. The material sequenced was PBMCs, taken around atezolizumab (anti-PD-L1) treatment.

Read as DNA, the sequence is TGTGCCATCAGTGGACAGGGCCCTGAGCAGTTCTTC. It translates to CAISGQGPEQFF. The V gene is TRBV10-3 and the J gene is TRBJ2-1; TRBD1 agrees with 7 junctional bases. Measured from the cysteine to the phenylalanine, the CDR3 is 12 residues long. The CDR3 DNA has 36 bases and is translated from base 1. CDR1 and CDR2, looked up from the germline V gene, are ENHRY and SYGVKD. V is trimmed back by 4 bases and J by 9 bases, and the junction contains 3 bases that no gene match accounts for.